This passage covers 23 T cell receptor beta chains from one sample sequenced in a study of Graves' ophthalmopathy and Graves' hyperthyroidism. Investigators amplified TCR beta CDR3 regions from RNA transcripts. Scientists carried out first-round RT-PCR using HTBI primers and then a second-round multiplex PCR. TCRdb re-called the multiplex PCR reads through MiXCR, storing one row per CDR3 protein. This table holds almost 750,000 distinct CDR3 sequences, around 40% found once. The sample comprised peripheral blood. The receptors come from an adult man with Graves' ophthalmopathy.

This clonotype was seen ten or more times. The J gene is TRBJ1-4, the V gene TRBV7-9, with D hard to call. Per the germline V gene, CDR1 is SEHNR and CDR2 is FQNEAQ (reference sequence). The germline V and J ends were trimmed by 3 bases and 5 bases, with 10 bases remaining between them. The CDR3 sequence is 14 residues long. The CDR3 reads CASSFQGGNEKLFF. The CDR3 nucleotides read TGTGCCAGCAGCTTTCAAGGTGGAAATGAAAAACTGTTTTTT.

CDR3 region: CSVRRLTGGQETQYF. For the CDR3, the DNA is TGCAGCGTCCGCAGATTAACCGGGGGGCAGGAGACCCAGTACTTC. The rearrangement links TRBV29-1 to TRBJ2-5; D is possibly TRBD2 (7 bases). Trimming removed 6 bases at V and 5 bases at J, with 22 bases between. Per germline, CDR1 SQVTM and CDR2 ANQGSEA. The CDR3 is 15 amino acids.

The rearrangement uses TRBV7-3 and TRBJ2-5; TRBD1 agrees at 7 bases. With 5 bases clipped from V and 5 bases from J, the junction kept 8 bases outside the gene matches. Per germline, CDR1 SGHTA and CDR2 FQGTGA. This CDR3 comprises 14 residues. Here the CDR3 DNA reads TGTGCCAGCAGCCCAGGGGGATTGACGGAGACCCAGTACTTC. It specifies CASSPGGLTETQYF.

The chain carries TRBV5-6 and TRBJ2-7; D call uncertain. V dropped 1 base and J dropped 6 bases, with 8 bases sitting between them. The germline V gene has CDR1 SGHDT and CDR2 YYEEEE. CDR3 size: 12 residues. The CDR3 protein is CASSLLDSEQYF. CDR3 in DNA: TGTGCCAGCAGCTTGTTAGACTCCGAGCAGTACTTC.

This sequence joins TRBV11-2 and TRBJ2-7; 10 bases line up with TRBD1. The trim removed 1 base at V and 6 bases at J, leaving 9 bases unmatched. This CDR3 contains 16 residues. The V gene's germline CDR1 is SGHAT and CDR2 FQNNGV. This CDR3 reads CASSLGWDRGSSEQYF. The CDR3 region has the DNA TGTGCCAGCAGCTTAGGGTGGGACAGGGGCAGTAGCGAGCAGTACTTC.

J is TRBJ1-1 and V is TRBV11-2; TRBD1 matches at 8 bases. This CDR3 comprises 15 residues. V lost 6 bases to trimming and J lost 4 bases; unmatched junction nucleotides: 10. The V gene's germline CDR1 is SGHAT and CDR2 FQNNGV. CDR3 region: CASSPRTGTGTEAFF. The CDR3 DNA sequence: TGTGCCAGCAGTCCAAGGACAGGGACAGGCACTGAAGCTTTCTTT.

The V and J genes are TRBV10-3 and TRBJ2-7; TRBD1 or TRBD2 may be the D gene (7 bases each). This CDR3 has 17 residues. Germline V gene sequence: CDR1 ENHRY, CDR2 SYGVKD. Trimming pared 10 bases from V and 6 bases from J, leaving 31 bases between. CDR3 coding DNA: TGTGCCAGCCAGGGGGAGGGGACGCGGTATGGGAAAGGCGAGCAGTACTTC. Translation gives CASQGEGTRYGKGEQYF.

On this clonotype itself: This sequence may be a read error, since a much larger clone differs from it by one base. The gene calls are TRBV12-3 or TRBV12-4 and TRBJ1-2; no reliable D call. This CDR3 has 14 residues. The CDR3 region is CASSLWQVSHGCTF. The CDR3 DNA is TGTGCCAGCAGTTTGTGGCAGGTCAGCCATGGCTGCACCTTC.

The chain uses TRBV29-1 and TRBJ2-7; TRBD1 aligns across 11 bases. CDR1 is SQVTM, CDR2 ANQGSEA, per germline. Trimming took 8 bases from V and 6 from J; bases not matched to a gene: 6. This CDR3 has 12 amino acids. CDR3 loop: CSSYGQGAEQYF. The CDR3 DNA reads as TGCAGCTCTTACGGACAGGGGGCCGAGCAGTACTTC.

The chain couples TRBV29-1 to TRBJ1-6, with TRBD1 identical over 8 bases. There are 14 residues in the CDR3. Germline V lookup: CDR1 SQVTM, CDR2 ANQGSEA. The CDR3 sequence: CSFGRGLGDSPLHF. The DNA for the CDR3 is TGCAGTTTTGGCAGGGGGCTTGGTGATTCACCCCTCCACTTT.

This clonotype was counted only a few times. This chain links TRBV6-5 with TRBJ1-5; 9 nucleotides agree with TRBD1. V lost 6 bases and J lost 6; bases outside the gene matches: 15. This CDR3 spans 17 amino acids. Germline loops: CDR1 MNHEY, CDR2 SVGAGI. The CDR3 coding sequence is TGTGCCAGCAGCCCTTATCATGGGACAGGGTGGAGTCAGCCCCAGCATTTT. This codes for CASSPYHGTGWSQPQHF.

The chain carries TRBV6-1 and TRBJ1-5; TRBD1 agrees at 7 bases. Per germline, CDR1 MNHNS and CDR2 SASEGT. The CDR3 has 17 residues. The J segment lost 0 bases and the V segment lost 8 bases, leaving 13 bases of the junction unmatched. The CDR3 nucleotides read TGTGCCAGCGGGGCAATGGGGGGACAGCATAGCAATCAGCCCCAGCATTTT. Amino acids: CASGAMGGQHSNQPQHF.

The table lists this clonotype with a few counts. The chain carries TRBV27 and TRBJ1-1; unclear D gene. The CDR3 spans 15 residues. The germline CDR1 and CDR2 sequences are MNHEY and SMNVEV (reference sequence). Trimming took 1 base from V and 3 from J, leaving 12 bases between them. CDR3 sequence (DNA): TGTGCCAGCAGTTTATTCTTCGACCCGGACACTGAAGCTTTCTTT. Translated, it gives CASSLFFDPDTEAFF.

Only a few counts were recorded for this clonotype. The CDR3 sequence: CSARRTQKLFYEQYF. DNA for the CDR3: TGCAGTGCTAGAAGGACACAAAAGCTATTCTACGAGCAGTACTTC. The chain is built from TRBV20-1 and TRBJ2-7; D is possibly TRBD1 (5 bases). Deletions cut 2 bases from V and 3 bases from J, with 17 bases between. Germline V gives CDR1 DFQATT, CDR2 SNEGSKA (reference sequence). This CDR3 contains 15 residues.

This chain joins TRBV2 and TRBJ1-6; D unclear. CDR1 and CDR2 (germline): SNHLY, FYNNEI. The CDR3 length is 13 residues. V was cut by 8 bases and J by 10 bases, with 15 bases left in between. The CDR3 nucleotides read TGTGCCAGCCAGGACGGTGTGAAGTCACCCCTCCACTTT. This codes for CASQDGVKSPLHF.

The genes are TRBV4-3 and TRBJ2-2; D unresolved. Trimming left V 7 bases short and J 1 base short, with 7 bases between. This CDR3 is 13 amino acids long. From germline, CDR1 is LGHNA and CDR2 YSLEER. CDR3 bases: TGCGCCAGCACTGGGCTGAACACCGGGGAGCTGTTTTTT. This encodes CASTGLNTGELFF.

This clonotype came up many times. The chain links TRBV15 to TRBJ2-5; 8 bases map to TRBD1. The CDR3 extends over 15 amino acids. Germline V gene lookup returns CDR1 LNHNV and CDR2 YYDKDF (reference sequence). J lost 5 bases, V lost 0 bases, and 5 bases had no gene match. CDR3 nucleotides: TGTGCCACCAGCAGAGACAGGGGGCATTTGGAGACCCAGTACTTC. Protein sequence: CATSRDRGHLETQYF.

The chain couples TRBV9 to TRBJ1-3; tentative D call: TRBD1 (6 bases). The germline CDR1 and CDR2 sequences are SGDLS and YYNGEE. This CDR3 has 17 residues. Trimming removed 4 bases at V and 0 bases at J, with 17 bases between. The CDR3 sequence is CASSRYRVTSSGNTIYF. The CDR3 coding sequence is TGTGCCAGCAGCCGTTACAGGGTTACATCCTCTGGAAACACCATATATTTT.

The rearrangement joins TRBV20-1 to TRBJ2-7; D unclear. Germline V gene lookup returns CDR1 DFQATT and CDR2 SNEGSKA (reference sequence). The CDR3 totals 12 residues. V gave up 3 bases and J gave up 4 bases, with 10 bases separating them. CDR3 protein: CSASLGNYEQYF. The CDR3, as DNA: TGCAGTGCTAGCCTTGGGAATTACGAGCAGTACTTC.

In its sample, this clonotype was seen many times. The J gene is TRBJ1-6, the V gene TRBV29-1; 7 positions match TRBD1. Trimming cost V 6 bases and J 0 bases; bases outside gene matches: 8. This CDR3 is built from 16 residues. Germline V gene sequence: CDR1 SQVTM, CDR2 ANQGSEA. The CDR3 DNA reads as TGCAGCGTCCGTGTGACAGGGAGCTCCTATAATTCACCCCTCCACTTT. Amino acid sequence: CSVRVTGSSYNSPLHF. Together with reference TRBV29-1 and TRBJ1-6, the CDR3 gives the full variable domain: SAVISQKPSRDICQRGTSLTIQCQVDSQVTMMFWYRQQPGQSLTLIATANQGSEATYESGFVIDKFPISRPNLTFSTLTVSNMSPEDSSIYLCSVRVTGSSYNSPLHFGNGTRLTVT.

A word on this clonotype: A read error may explain this, as a much larger clone is one base away. The chain employs TRBV7-2 and TRBJ1-4; D possibly corresponds to TRBD1 (5 bases). The V gene's germline CDR1 is SGHTA and CDR2 FQGNSA. The CDR3 runs 14 residues. V was shortened by 4 bases and J by 8 bases, with 14 bases between the two germline ends. The CDR3 loop is CASSSGREREKLFF. CDR3 sequence (DNA): TGTGCCAGCAGCTCAGGGAGAGAAAGAGAAAAACTGTTTTTT.

The chain carries TRBV25-1 and TRBJ1-1; D uncertain. Germline-derived CDR1 and CDR2 are MGHDK and SYGVNS. Trimming cost V 4 bases and J 4 bases, with 13 bases left between them. The CDR3 runs 14 residues. The CDR3 reads CASSARAVSTEAFF. The CDR3 region has the DNA TGTGCCAGCAGTGCGAGGGCGGTAAGCACTGAAGCTTTCTTT.

This clonotype turned up a few times. The chain uses TRBV7-9 and TRBJ1-1; the D is unclear. The CDR3 covers 13 residues. V lost 5 bases and J lost 3, with 10 bases in between. The germline gives CDR1 SEHNR, CDR2 FQNEAQ (reference sequence). For the CDR3, the DNA is TGTGCCAGCAGCGTTCACGGCGACACTGAAGCTTTCTTT. This translates into CASSVHGDTEAFF.